This entry is about one TCR beta chain. The protocol was immunoSEQ multiplex PCR, while the TCRdb copy is restricted to in-frame clones and leaves out a portion. The repertoire has approximately 200,000 clones, 80% to 90% of them found once; the top ten carry 8% to 11%. The sample belongs to a study of blood T cell repertoires in COVID-19. J was trimmed by 4 bases and V by 8 bases; bases with no gene match: 7. Germline CDR1 and CDR2: LNHDA and SQIVND (reference sequence). CDR3 size: 14 residues. The TCR originated in a woman aged 80 or over with COVID-19, enrolled during active disease. Sequenced material: peripheral blood. The genes are TRBV19 and TRBJ1-3; TRBD1 agrees at 8 bases. The CDR3 sequence: CASGQGSTGNTIYF. DNA of the CDR3: TGTGCCAGTGGACAGGGATCCACGGGAAACACCATATATTTT.